Listed below are T cell receptor beta chains from one sample, sequenced in a study of T cell changes during pregnancy in multiple sclerosis. Clones were sequenced by immunoSEQ multiplex PCR, and TCRdb holds only the in-frame ones, with some missing. The top ten clones hold around 0.58% of a sample with about 55,000 clones, 80% to 90% of them seen once. The input for sequencing was CD4+ T cells from peripheral blood mononuclear cells, taken in the first trimester of pregnancy. The receptors were gathered from a female donor with multiple sclerosis, enrolled in a pregnancy study. Both conserved end residues are part of each CDR3. Fields, in order: V gene, J gene, clone size, D gene, CDR3 protein, CDR3 DNA. D genes are given only for firm matches. Clone size, where shown, is once, few, many, or a class for clones that have expanded.

TRBV4-3	TRBJ1-1	-	-	CASSGQGRNTEAFF	TGCGCCAGCAGCGGGCAGGGAAGGAACACTGAAGCTTTCTTT
TRBV7-8	TRBJ2-1	once	-	CASSPPGDEQFF	TGTGCCAGCAGCCCTCCCGGTGATGAGCAGTTCTTC
TRBV5-1	TRBJ2-3	-	-	CASRGAPDTQYF	TGCGCCAGCAGGGGGGCCCCAGATACGCAGTATTTT
TRBV19	TRBJ1-2	-	-	CASSIKRTASYTF	TGTGCCAGTAGTATTAAGAGGACAGCTAGCTACACCTTC
TRBV6-1	TRBJ1-6	-	TRBD1	CAIRDRDSPLHF	TGTGCCATCAGGGACAGGGATTCACCCCTCCACTTT
TRBV7-9	TRBJ2-5	-	-	CASSPLVSGRETQYF	TGTGCCAGCAGCCCGTTAGTTTCAGGGCGAGAGACCCAGTACTTC
TRBV9	TRBJ2-7	-	TRBD1	CASSTRSGQGSNEQYF	TGTGCCAGCAGTACTAGATCGGGACAGGGTAGCAACGAGCAGTACTTC
TRBV7-6	TRBJ2-2	once	-	CASSLEMGRSGELFF	TGTGCCAGCAGCTTAGAAATGGGGCGGAGCGGGGAGCTGTTTTTT
TRBV9	TRBJ2-1	-	TRBD2	CASSVGRLAGTYNEQFF	TGTGCCAGCAGCGTAGGACGACTAGCGGGAACCTACAATGAGCAGTTCTTC
TRBV9	TRBJ2-2	once	TRBD2	CASSARLAWNTGELFF	TGTGCCAGCAGCGCCCGACTAGCGTGGAACACCGGGGAGCTGTTTTTT
TRBV20-1	TRBJ1-2	-	-	CSAQTGGGYTF	TGCAGTGCACAGACAGGAGGTGGCTACACCTTC
TRBV6-6	TRBJ1-5	-	-	CALGPGQPQHF	TGTGCCCTCGGTCCGGGGCAGCCCCAGCATTTT
TRBV27	TRBJ2-6	-	TRBD1	CASSAHRGAGANVLTF	TGTGCCAGCAGCGCTCACAGGGGGGCGGGGGCCAACGTCCTGACTTTC
TRBV7-3	TRBJ2-3	-	-	CASSLTAGNTDTQYF	TGTGCCAGCTCATTGACCGCGGGTAACACAGATACGCAGTATTTT
TRBV27	TRBJ1-5	-	-	CASSPRANQPQHF	TGTGCCAGCAGTCCTCGAGCCAATCAGCCCCAGCATTTT
TRBV18	TRBJ1-2	-	TRBD1	CASSPLDRVGNYGYTF	TGTGCCAGCTCACCTCTCGACAGGGTTGGCAACTATGGCTACACCTTC
TRBV30	TRBJ2-3	few	-	CAWSVPGTTDTQYF	TGTGCCTGGAGTGTACCGGGTACAACAGATACGCAGTATTTT
TRBV9	TRBJ1-2	-	TRBD1	CASSETGVYGYTF	TGTGCCAGCAGCGAGACAGGGGTTTATGGCTACACCTTC
TRBV5-1	TRBJ2-7	-	TRBD2	CASSLSGGATYEQYF	TGCGCCAGCAGCTTGAGCGGGGGTGCGACCTACGAGCAGTACTTC
TRBV29-1	TRBJ1-1	once	TRBD1	CSARTGGSEAFF	TGCAGCGCACGGACAGGGGGGTCAGAAGCTTTCTTT
TRBV7-9	TRBJ2-3	few	-	CASREGGELTDTQYF	TGTGCCAGCAGGGAGGGGGGGGAACTCACAGATACGCAGTATTTT
TRBV6-1	TRBJ1-2	-	-	CASSPTGTVGYGYTF	TGTGCCAGCAGTCCGACAGGAACGGTTGGCTATGGCTACACCTTC
TRBV5-1	TRBJ2-7	-	TRBD2	CASSRGLAGGIFYEQYF	TGCGCCAGCAGCCGGGGACTAGCGGGGGGGATTTTTTACGAGCAGTACTTC
TRBV2	TRBJ2-5	-	-	CASTGGRNQETQYF	TGTGCCAGCACCGGGGGGCGAAACCAAGAGACCCAGTACTTC
TRBV4-1	TRBJ2-1	-	TRBD2	CASSQDPSGSSNEQFF	TGCGCCAGCAGCCAAGACCCTAGCGGGAGCAGCAATGAGCAGTTCTTC
TRBV5-4	TRBJ2-1	-	TRBD2	CASSSGGASYNEQFF	TGTGCCAGCAGCTCCGGGGGGGCCTCCTACAATGAGCAGTTCTTC
TRBV28	TRBJ2-2	few	TRBD2	CASSGSGSEAGGELFF	TGTGCCAGCAGCGGGTCGGGCAGTGAAGCGGGAGGAGAGCTGTTTTTT
TRBV30	TRBJ1-6	-	TRBD1	CAWTHKDRGNSPLHF	TGTGCCTGGACCCATAAGGACAGGGGCAATTCACCCCTCCACTTT
TRBV4-1	TRBJ2-2	-	-	CASSQGGKGELFF	TGCGCCAGCAGCCAAGGAGGGAAGGGGGAGCTGTTTTTT
TRBV27	TRBJ1-2	once	-	CASSLSDGGTYGYTF	TGTGCCAGCAGTTTATCGGACGGGGGGACCTATGGCTACACCTTC
TRBV28	TRBJ1-1	-	TRBD1	CASSSGQVMNTEAFF	TGTGCCAGCAGTTCGGGACAGGTGATGAACACTGAAGCTTTCTTT
TRBV7-9	TRBJ2-1	-	-	CASSITGSGPSYNEQFF	TGTGCCAGCAGCATCACGGGTAGCGGCCCCTCCTACAATGAGCAGTTCTTC
TRBV10-2	TRBJ2-2	-	TRBD2	CASSISGGATGELFF	TGCGCCAGCAGTATTAGCGGGGGCGCTACCGGGGAGCTGTTTTTT
TRBV2	TRBJ2-5	-	-	CASSGQAQETQYF	TGTGCCAGCAGTGGACAGGCTCAAGAGACCCAGTACTTC
TRBV6-5	TRBJ2-7	-	-	CASSFSSGGYEQYF	TGTGCCAGCAGTTTCAGTTCCGGGGGCTACGAGCAGTACTTC
TRBV13	TRBJ2-7	-	TRBD2	CATAWSGRPSYEQYF	TGTGCCACTGCCTGGAGCGGGAGGCCTTCCTACGAGCAGTACTTC
TRBV5-1	TRBJ1-6	-	-	CASSPAGSTYNSPLHF	TGCGCCAGCAGCCCGGCAGGGTCTACCTATAATTCACCCCTCCACTTT
TRBV7-2	TRBJ2-1	-	TRBD2	CASTLGGAGGHSYNEQFF	TGTGCCAGCACCCTCGGTGGGGCGGGAGGTCACTCCTACAATGAGCAGTTCTTC
TRBV30	TRBJ2-2	-	-	CAWIRGGKNRGELFF	TGTGCCTGGATTAGGGGCGGCAAAAATCGGGGGGAGCTGTTTTTT
TRBV19	TRBJ1-4	-	-	CASWTEGREKLFF	TGTGCCAGCTGGACGGAGGGACGAGAAAAACTGTTTTTT
TRBV6-1	TRBJ2-7	-	TRBD1	CASSVRDRGDYEQYF	TGTGCCAGCAGTGTTAGGGACAGGGGGGATTACGAGCAGTACTTC
TRBV18	TRBJ2-3	few	TRBD1	CASSPGTGGLTDTQYF	TGTGCCAGCTCACCAGGCACAGGGGGCTTGACAGATACGCAGTATTTT
TRBV4-1	TRBJ1-1	-	-	CASTPAGAPYTEAFF	TGCGCCAGCACCCCGGCGGGGGCGCCTTACACTGAAGCTTTCTTT
TRBV13	TRBJ2-7	-	-	CASSRTSRGEQYF	TGTGCCAGCAGCCGCACTAGCCGCGGCGAGCAGTACTTC
TRBV7-2	TRBJ2-3	once	-	CASSLGAGDTQYF	TGTGCCAGCAGCTTAGGGGCAGGAGATACGCAGTATTTT
TRBV4-1	TRBJ1-1	-	-	CASSQAFGGNTEAFF	TGCGCCAGCAGCCAAGCGTTTGGAGGGAACACTGAAGCTTTCTTT
TRBV19	TRBJ2-3	-	-	CASRANSASTDTQYF	TGTGCCAGTAGAGCCAATAGCGCCAGCACAGATACGCAGTATTTT
TRBV9	TRBJ2-2	-	TRBD2	CASSGTSGGTGELFF	TGTGCCAGCAGTGGGACTAGCGGGGGGACCGGGGAGCTGTTTTTT
TRBV18	TRBJ2-5	-	-	CASSPRGAENQETQYF	TGTGCCAGCTCACCCAGGGGAGCGGAGAACCAAGAGACCCAGTACTTC
TRBV7-2	TRBJ1-2	-	-	CASSLWLSNGYTF	TGTGCCAGCAGCTTGTGGCTTTCCAACGGCTACACCTTC
TRBV6-1	TRBJ2-7	-	TRBD2	CASSEASGGVYEQYF	TGTGCCAGCAGTGAGGCTAGCGGGGGGGTCTACGAGCAGTACTTC
TRBV6-6	TRBJ2-2	-	-	CASSSDRHTGELFF	TGTGCCAGCAGTTCGGACAGACACACCGGGGAGCTGTTTTTT
TRBV11-2	TRBJ2-1	-	-	CASSILISSFNEQFF	TGTGCCAGCAGCATCCTCATATCTAGCTTCAATGAGCAGTTCTTC